Sequencing of this T cell receptor (beta chain) was carried out in a study of shared clonotypes between healthy human individuals (dated by TCRdb to about 2020). For the study in its entirety: The cohort comprised a couple of women and a few men aged 18 to 49 years. For each donor, three plates each were used for CD4 naive and CD4 memory, two plates were used for CD8 naive, and one plate was used for CD8 memory. To estimate repertoire size and how much clonotypes are shared between individuals, the study performed deep sequencing of blood TCR repertoires from a handful of healthy adults. To increase sequencing depth and limit assay-specific biases, different laboratories used diverse techniques to prepare libraries and sequence TCR repertoires. Per donor, leukapheresis produced somewhere between about 0.85 and 9.5 billion PBMCs.

The CDR3, cysteine through phenylalanine, is 11 amino acids long. Of all the DNA, just the CDR3 is kept, 33 bases in frame from base 1. Looking up the germline V gene yields CDR1 KGHSH and CDR2 LQKENI. The V and J ends are trimmed by 3 bases and 5 bases, leaving 4 bases between them. Results the study describes overall, beyond this receptor: Sampling was restricted to blood, and TCR repertoires in tissues likely differ from the TCR repertoires found in blood. Because the study included only a small number of donors, the genetic and exposure-history diversity represented was limited. Even with the large sequencing depth, rarefaction of the sorted-subset datasets indicated that sequencing was incomplete. Naive subsets generally had larger estimated clonotype richness than memory subsets did. Compared with non-shared clonotypes, the clonotypes found in all four sorted-subset donors had higher generation probabilities. Approximately 5% of naive CD4, 3% to 4% of naive CD8, about 2.1% of memory CD4, and about 0.4% of memory CD8 clonotypes were shared across several donors. Pairwise subsampling indicated that sequencing depth was expected to affect the degree of clonotype sharing among donors.

As for this clone: No antigen is known for it. No base qualities exist here, and no much larger clone lies one base off it. Other DNA sequences in this sample translate to the same CDR3.

The donors were healthy, HIV-negative adults with no recently reported acute infections or vaccinations. All donors were Caucasian adults living in Nashville, Tennessee, USA. CD4+ T cells were enriched through magnetic negative selection, after which naive cells were positively selected on CD45RA and the remaining negative fraction served as the memory subset. Blood was obtained by leukapheresis, after which PBMCs were separated by Ficoll-Histopaque density gradient centrifugation and cryopreserved in liquid nitrogen vapor phase. Analytical flow cytometry was used to check the purity and quantity of every magnetically sorted T cell population. Each sorted fraction had its genomic DNA isolated and then quantified by UV absorbance on a Nanodrop 2000c. TCR CDR3 regions were amplified from genomic DNA by multiplex PCR using the deep immunoSEQ assay. For each cell subset, the extracted genomic DNA was distributed evenly across all wells of several immunoSEQ 96-well plates, and each plate served as one replicate. For sorted subsets, each replicate PCR was loaded with approximately 0.2 ug genomic DNA, equivalent to 30,000 to 35,000 T cell genomes. Purified libraries were quantified with a Qubit 3.0 fluorometer, sized on a Bioanalyzer 2100, and re-quantified with the KAPA Library Quantification kit. Each immunoSEQ 96-well plate was sequenced on its own single-read 150-cycle Illumina NextSeq 550 flow cell. As for how the authors treated the data: Because only junctional sequences without quality scores were contained in the immunoSEQ output, filtering matching that applied to full-length reads could not be performed. To assign V/J genes and CDR3, sequences were annotated using PyIR, a Python wrapper for IgBLAST v1.9, with IMGT germline references. Reads with weak V/J assignments (E-value above 1e-6), missing CDR3, stop codons, out-of-frame junctions, or ambiguous translated residues were removed. A V3J clonotype was defined by an identical inferred V gene, J gene, and CDR3 amino acid sequence. Percentage overlap between repertoires was calculated by dividing the number of shared unique clonotypes by the size of the smaller repertoire. Richness of each repertoire was evaluated using RTK rarefaction, the Chao1 estimator, and Recon v2.1 estimates of unobserved clonotypes. Generation probabilities for all TCRbeta clonotypes obtained by the gDNA method from four donors were computed using OLGA. As stored in TCRdb, this immuneACCESS dataset retains in-frame rearrangements with V and J assigned. A fraction of the clones does not appear; measured against another copy, unresolved V genes explain less than half of the discrepancy, and the remainder lacks a known reason. V and J calls plus clone size are reproduced from that table; the DNA served to infer D and trimming. The sample includes about 710,000 clones, with around four fifths observed a single time. Around 1.8% of the sample is in the top ten clones.

The sample consisted of memory CD4+ T cells sorted from blood. The cell subset or site label, read with the paper, signifies: CD45RA-negative fraction. The sequence came from a woman aged 25 to 39 in good health. The V gene is TRBV18 and the J gene is TRBJ2-5, with the D gene not clear enough to name. The bases are TGTGCCAGCTCACCCGGGGAGACCCAGTACTTC. Translated, this gives CASSPGETQYF.